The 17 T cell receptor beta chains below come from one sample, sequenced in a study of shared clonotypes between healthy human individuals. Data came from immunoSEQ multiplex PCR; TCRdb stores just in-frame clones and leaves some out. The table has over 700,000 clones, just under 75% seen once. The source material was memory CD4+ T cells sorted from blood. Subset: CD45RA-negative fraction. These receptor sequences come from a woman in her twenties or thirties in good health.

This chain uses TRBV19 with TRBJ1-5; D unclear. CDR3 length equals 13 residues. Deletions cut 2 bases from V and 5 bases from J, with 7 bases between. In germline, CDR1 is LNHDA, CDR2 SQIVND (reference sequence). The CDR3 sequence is CASSINTDQPQHF. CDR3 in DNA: TGTGCCAGTAGTATAAATACAGATCAGCCCCAGCATTTT.

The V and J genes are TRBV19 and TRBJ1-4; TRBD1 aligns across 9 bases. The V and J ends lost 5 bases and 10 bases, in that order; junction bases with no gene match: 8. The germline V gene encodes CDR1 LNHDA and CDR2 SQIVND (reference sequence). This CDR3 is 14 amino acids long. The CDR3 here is CASSRGTGLSKLFF. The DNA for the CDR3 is TGTGCCAGTAGTCGGGGGACAGGGCTTTCAAAACTGTTTTTT.

As DNA, the CDR3 is TGTGCCAGCAGGGACGGGGCTTCTGGAAACACCATATATTTT. As protein: CASRDGASGNTIYF. The chain links TRBV7-8 to TRBJ1-3, with D tentatively TRBD1 (5 bases). Germline assignment: CDR1 SGHVS and CDR2 FQNEAQ. CDR3 length equals 14 residues. The germline V and J ends were trimmed by 6 bases and 1 base, with 10 bases remaining between them.

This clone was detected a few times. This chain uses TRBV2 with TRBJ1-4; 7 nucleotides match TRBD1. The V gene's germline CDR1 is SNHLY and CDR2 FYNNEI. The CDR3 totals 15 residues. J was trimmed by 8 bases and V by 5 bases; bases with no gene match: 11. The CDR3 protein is CASSYQGESSEKLFF. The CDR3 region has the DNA TGTGCCAGCAGTTACCAGGGGGAATCGTCGGAAAAACTGTTTTTT.

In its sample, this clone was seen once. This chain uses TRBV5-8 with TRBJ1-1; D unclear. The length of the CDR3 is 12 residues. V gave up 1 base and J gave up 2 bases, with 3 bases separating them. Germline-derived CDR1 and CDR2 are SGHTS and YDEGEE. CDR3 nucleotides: TGTGCCAGCAGCTTGTACAACACTGAAGCTTTCTTT. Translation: CASSLYNTEAFF.

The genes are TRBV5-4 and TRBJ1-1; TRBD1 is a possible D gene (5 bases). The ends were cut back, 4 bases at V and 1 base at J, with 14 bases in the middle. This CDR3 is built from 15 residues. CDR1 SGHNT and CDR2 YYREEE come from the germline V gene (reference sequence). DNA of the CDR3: TGTGCCAGCAGCCCTGTTGCCGACAGGAACACTGAAGCTTTCTTT. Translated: CASSPVADRNTEAFF.

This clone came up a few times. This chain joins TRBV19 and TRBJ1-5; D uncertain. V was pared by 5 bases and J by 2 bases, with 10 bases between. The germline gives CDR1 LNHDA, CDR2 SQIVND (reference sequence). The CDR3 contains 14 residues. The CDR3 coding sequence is TGTGCCAGTAGTCCCCCCCGGGGCAATCAGCCCCAGCATTTT. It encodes CASSPPRGNQPQHF.

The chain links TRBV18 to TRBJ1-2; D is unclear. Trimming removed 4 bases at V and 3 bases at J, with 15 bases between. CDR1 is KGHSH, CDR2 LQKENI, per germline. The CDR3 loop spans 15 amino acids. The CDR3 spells CASSRPTDGYYGYTF. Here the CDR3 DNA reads TGTGCCAGCTCACGTCCCACGGACGGGTACTATGGCTACACCTTC.

In DNA, the CDR3 is TGTGCCAGCAGCTTAGGGTTACAGTATGGCTACACCTTC. Translation gives CASSLGLQYGYTF. V is TRBV7-9 and J is TRBJ1-2; no clear D gene. Trimming stripped 1 base from V and 5 bases from J, with 8 bases between. The CDR3 totals 13 residues. Germline assignment: CDR1 SEHNR and CDR2 FQNEAQ (reference sequence).

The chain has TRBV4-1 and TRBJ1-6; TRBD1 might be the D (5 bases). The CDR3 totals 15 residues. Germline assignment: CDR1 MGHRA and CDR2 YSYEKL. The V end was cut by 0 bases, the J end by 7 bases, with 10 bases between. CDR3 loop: CASSQEPQENSPLHF. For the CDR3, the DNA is TGCGCCAGCAGCCAAGAACCACAGGAAAATTCACCCCTCCACTTT.

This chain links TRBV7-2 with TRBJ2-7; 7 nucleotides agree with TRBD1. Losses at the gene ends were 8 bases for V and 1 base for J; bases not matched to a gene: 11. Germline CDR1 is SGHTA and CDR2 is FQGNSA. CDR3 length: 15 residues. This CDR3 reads CASGPGQLFSYEQYF. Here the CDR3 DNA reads TGTGCCAGCGGACCGGGACAGCTTTTTTCCTACGAGCAGTACTTC.

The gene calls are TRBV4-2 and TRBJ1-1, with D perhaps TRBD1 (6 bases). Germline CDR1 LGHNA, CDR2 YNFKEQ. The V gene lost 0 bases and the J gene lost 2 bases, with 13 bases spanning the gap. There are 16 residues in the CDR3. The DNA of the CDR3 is TGTGCCAGCAGCCAAGATGGAACAGGGTATAACACTGAAGCTTTCTTT. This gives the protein CASSQDGTGYNTEAFF.

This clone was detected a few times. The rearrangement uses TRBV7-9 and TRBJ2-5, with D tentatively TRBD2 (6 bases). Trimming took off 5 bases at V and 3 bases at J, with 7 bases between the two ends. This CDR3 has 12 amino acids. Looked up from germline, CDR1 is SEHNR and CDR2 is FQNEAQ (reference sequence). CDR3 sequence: CASSREEETQYF. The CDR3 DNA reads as TGTGCCAGCAGCAGGGAGGAAGAGACCCAGTACTTC. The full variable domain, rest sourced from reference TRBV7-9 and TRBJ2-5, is DTGVSQNPRHKITKRGQNVTFRCDPISEHNRLYWYRQTLGQGPEFLTYFQNEAQLEKSRLLSDRFSAERPKGSFSTLEIQRTEQGDSAMYLCASSREEETQYFGPGTRLLVL.

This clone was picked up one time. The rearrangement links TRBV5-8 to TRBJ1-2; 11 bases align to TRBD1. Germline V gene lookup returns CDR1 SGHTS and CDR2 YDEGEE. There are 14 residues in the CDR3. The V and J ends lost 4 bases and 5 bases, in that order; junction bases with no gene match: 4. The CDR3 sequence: CASSGQGAGYGYTF. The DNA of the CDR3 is TGTGCCAGCAGCGGACAGGGGGCCGGGTATGGCTACACCTTC. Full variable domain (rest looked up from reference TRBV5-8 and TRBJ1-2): EAGVTQSPTHLIKTRGQQATLRCSPISGHTSVYWYQQALGLGLQFLLWYDEGEERNRGNFPPRFSGRQFPNYSSELNVNALELEDSALYLCASSGQGAGYGYTFGSGTRLTVV.

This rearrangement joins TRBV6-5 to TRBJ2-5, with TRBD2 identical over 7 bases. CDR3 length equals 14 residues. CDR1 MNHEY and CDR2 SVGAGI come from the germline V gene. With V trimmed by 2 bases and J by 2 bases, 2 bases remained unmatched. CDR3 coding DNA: TGTGCCAGCAGTTACGGTAGCGGGCAAGAGACCCAGTACTTC. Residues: CASSYGSGQETQYF.

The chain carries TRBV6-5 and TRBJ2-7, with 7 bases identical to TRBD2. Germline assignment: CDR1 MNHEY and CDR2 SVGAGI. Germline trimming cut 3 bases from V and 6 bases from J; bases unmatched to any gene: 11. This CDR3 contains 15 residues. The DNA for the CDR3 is TGTGCCAGCAGTTATATGTGGGAGGGCCCTGGCGAGCAGTACTTC. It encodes CASSYMWEGPGEQYF.

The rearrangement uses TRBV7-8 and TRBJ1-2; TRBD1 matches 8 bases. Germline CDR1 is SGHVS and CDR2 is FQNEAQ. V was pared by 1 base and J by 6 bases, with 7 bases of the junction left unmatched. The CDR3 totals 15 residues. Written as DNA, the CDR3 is TGTGCCAGCAGCTTAGGGGGACAGGTACGTGATGGCTACACCTTC. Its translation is CASSLGGQVRDGYTF.